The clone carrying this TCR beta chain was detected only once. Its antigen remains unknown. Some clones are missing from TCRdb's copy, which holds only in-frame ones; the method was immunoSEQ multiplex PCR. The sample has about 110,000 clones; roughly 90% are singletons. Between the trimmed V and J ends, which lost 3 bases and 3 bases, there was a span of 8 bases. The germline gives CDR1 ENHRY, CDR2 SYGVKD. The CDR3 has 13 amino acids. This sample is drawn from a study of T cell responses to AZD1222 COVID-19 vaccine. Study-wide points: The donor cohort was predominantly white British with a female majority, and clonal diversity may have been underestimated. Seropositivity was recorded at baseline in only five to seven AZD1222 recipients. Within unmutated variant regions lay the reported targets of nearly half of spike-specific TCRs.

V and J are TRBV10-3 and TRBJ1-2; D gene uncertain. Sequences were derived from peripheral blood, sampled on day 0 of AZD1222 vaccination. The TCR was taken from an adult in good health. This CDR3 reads CAISEGPDYGYTF. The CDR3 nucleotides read TGTGCCATCAGTGAAGGCCCTGACTATGGCTACACCTTC.